Sequencing of this T cell receptor (beta chain) was carried out in a study of blood T cell repertoires in COVID-19. On the study more broadly: Acute and convalescent COVID-19 specimens originated in the United States, Italy and Spain. PBMCs, B-cell-depleted T cells, or T cells were the source of the cDNA or gDNA that made up the material.

In the source study's methods: Reference gene primer amplification gave nucleated cell count estimates. Some clones are missing from TCRdb's copy, which holds only in-frame ones; the method was immunoSEQ multiplex PCR. D and trimming come from the DNA, and the V and J calls and clone size come from that table. The sample shows about 46,000 clones, over 70% of them seen only once. Source material: peripheral blood. This clonotype originated in a human donor in a cohort sampled during active COVID-19.

The CDR3 spells CASSFRTGSDTQYF. CDR3 DNA: TGTGCCAGCAGCTTTCGGACAGGGTCAGATACGCAGTATTTT. The chain carries TRBV5-4 and TRBJ2-3; 8 bases map to TRBD1. Germline values: CDR1 SGHNT, CDR2 YYREEE (reference sequence). V shed 2 bases, J shed 4 bases, and the junction held 3 bases outside the gene matches. The CDR3 consists of 14 residues.